Shown below are 26 T cell receptor beta chains from a single sample sequenced in a study of CD8+CD57+ T cells in acquired aplastic anemia. According to the study, genomic DNA was the template for TCR beta VDJ and CDR3 profiling. TCRdb re-called the reads with MiXCR, one entry per CDR3 protein. The repertoire holds around 200,000 distinct CDR3 sequences, with 40% to 55% as singletons. The sequenced patients had an expansion of CD8+CD57+ cells seen by flow cytometry. Sequenced sample: sorted CD4+, CD8+, or CD8+CD57+ T cells (not recorded which) from PBMCs. The receptors derive from a human donor with aplastic anemia.

This chain uses TRBV7-3 with TRBJ2-3, with D maybe TRBD1 (6 bases). Trimming cost V 5 bases and J 4 bases, with 10 bases left between them. Germline V CDR1 and CDR2: SGHTA, FQGTGA. This CDR3 is 13 amino acids long. Here the CDR3 DNA reads TGTGCCAGCAGCACCACAGGGCCAGATACGCAGTATTTT. Protein sequence: CASSTTGPDTQYF.

The sample holds many counts of this clonotype. The chain has TRBV9 and TRBJ2-1, with 8 bases lining up with TRBD1. Germline CDR1 is SGDLS and CDR2 is YYNGEE. Germline trimming cut 4 bases from V and 2 bases from J; bases unmatched to any gene: 5. CDR3 length equals 15 residues. The CDR3, as DNA: TGTGCCAGCAGCACGGACAGGGAAACCTACAATGAGCAGTTCTTC. Protein product: CASSTDRETYNEQFF.

In this sample, this clonotype turned up many times. The chain recombines TRBV6-1 with TRBJ2-7, with TRBD2 as a possible D gene (6 bases). The CDR3 covers 14 residues. Trimming cost V 7 bases and J 6 bases, with 19 bases left between them. Germline CDR1 reads MNHNS; CDR2 reads SASEGT. CDR3 amino acids: CASMRGGPPVEQYF. The DNA of the CDR3 is TGTGCCAGCATGAGGGGAGGTCCCCCCGTCGAGCAGTACTTC.

This chain joins TRBV9 and TRBJ2-7; D is tentatively TRBD1 or TRBD2 (5 bases each). V lost 0 bases to trimming and J lost 2 bases, with 15 bases between them. This CDR3 has 16 amino acids. Germline CDR1 SGDLS, CDR2 YYNGEE. In DNA form, the CDR3 reads TGTGCCAGCAGCGTAGGGAAGTCAGGGAGAGCCTACGAGCAGTACTTC. Its translation is CASSVGKSGRAYEQYF.

This clonotype was observed many times. V and J are TRBV5-6 and TRBJ2-2; the D is unclear. CDR3 length: 15 residues. V was clipped by 0 bases and J by 2 bases, with 8 bases between them. Per germline, CDR1 SGHDT and CDR2 YYEEEE. This CDR3 is CASSLVSTNTGELFF. CDR3 in DNA: TGTGCCAGCAGCTTGGTTAGCACCAACACCGGGGAGCTGTTTTTT.

This clonotype has a count of ten or more. The chain couples TRBV30 to TRBJ2-7; D not resolved. Trimming removed 2 bases at V and 7 bases at J, with 12 bases between. The germline V gene has CDR1 GTSNPN and CDR2 SVGIG (reference sequence). The CDR3 contains 12 residues. The CDR3 DNA reads as TGTGCCTGGAGTTACTCTCTGGGAGAGCAGTACTTC. Translation gives CAWSYSLGEQYF. The full variable domain, with the rest looked up from reference TRBV30 and TRBJ2-7, is SQTIHQWPATLVQPVGSPLSLECTVEGTSNPNLYWYRQAAGRGLQLLFYSVGIGQISSEVPQNLSASRPQDRQFILSSKKLLLSDSGFYLCAWSYSLGEQYFGPGTRLTVT.

This clonotype was counted only a few times. The genes are TRBV6-1 and TRBJ2-3; 7 bases agree with TRBD1. The junction had 10 bases not matched to a gene; V was cut back by 6 bases and J by 1 base. The CDR3 has 16 amino acids. Germline V gives CDR1 MNHNS, CDR2 SASEGT. CDR3 region: CASRSTGFHGTDTQYF. CDR3 coding DNA: TGTGCCAGCAGATCGACAGGGTTTCATGGCACAGATACGCAGTATTTT.

At least ten counts were recorded for this clonotype. The chain employs TRBV2 and TRBJ1-2; D is unresolved. This CDR3 spans 14 amino acids. Trimming shortened V by 7 bases and J by 2 bases, and 14 bases separated the two germline ends. CDR1 and CDR2 from the germline V gene are SNHLY and FYNNEI. The CDR3 sequence: CASKNERINYGYTF. The CDR3 bases are TGTGCCAGCAAGAACGAGAGGATCAACTATGGCTACACCTTC.

This clonotype was counted many times. V is TRBV7-2 and J is TRBJ1-6; D is ambiguous. Germline-derived CDR1 and CDR2 are SGHTA and FQGNSA. V was cut by 1 base and J by 10 bases, with 17 bases left in between. This CDR3 spans 16 amino acids. As DNA, the CDR3 is TGTGCCAGCAGCTTAGACTTGCGTACGACTGGGTCACCCCTCCACTTT. This codes for CASSLDLRTTGSPLHF.

This clonotype was recorded at least ten times. The V and J genes are TRBV4-1 and TRBJ2-1; TRBD2 agrees at 7 bases. Germline CDR1 and CDR2: MGHRA and YSYEKL. V was pared by 4 bases and J by 4 bases, with 7 bases of the junction left unmatched. CDR3 length equals 15 residues. In DNA form, the CDR3 reads TGCGCCAGCAGCCCTTATGAGCGGGGATACAATGAGCAGTTCTTC. Protein product: CASSPYERGYNEQFF.

This clonotype was found many times. The chain uses TRBV29-1 and TRBJ2-3; 12 nucleotides agree with TRBD2. Germline assignment: CDR1 SQVTM and CDR2 ANQGSEA. This CDR3 contains 16 residues. Trimming took 4 bases from V and 6 from J; bases not matched to a gene: 11. CDR3 DNA sequence: TGCAGCGTTGGTCCCGGGACTAGCGGGTGGCCGGATACGCAGTATTTT. It yields the protein CSVGPGTSGWPDTQYF.

The sample holds many counts of this clonotype. This chain uses TRBV13 with TRBJ1-2, with D perhaps TRBD1 (5 bases). The germline gives CDR1 PRHDT, CDR2 FYEKMQ (reference sequence). The CDR3 totals 13 residues. With 2 bases removed from V and 8 bases from J, the gap between germline ends came to 12 bases. CDR3 bases: TGTGCCAGCAGCTTACAAGAAGCAGGGGGCTACACCTTC. Amino acid sequence: CASSLQEAGGYTF.

The CDR3 DNA reads TGTGCCAGTAGTATACGGTTGGGGACTCAGTATTTT. It encodes CASSIRLGTQYF. V is TRBV19 and J is TRBJ2-3, with a tentative D call TRBD2 (6 bases). V was cut by 2 bases and J by 12 bases, with 12 bases left in between. The CDR3 is 12 residues long. CDR1 and CDR2 (germline): LNHDA, SQIVND (reference sequence). Full variable domain (missing parts from reference TRBV19 and TRBJ2-3): DGGITQSPKYLFRKEGQNVTLSCEQNLNHDAMYWYRQDPGQGLRLIYYSQIVNDFQKGDIAEGYSVSREKKESFPLTVTSAQKNPTAFYLCASSIRLGTQYFGPGTRLTVL.

There are many counts of this clonotype. J is TRBJ2-1 and V is TRBV7-3; the match to TRBD2 covers 16 bases. Losses at the gene ends were 4 bases for V and 7 bases for J; bases not matched to a gene: 1. The CDR3 runs 15 residues. CDR1 SGHTA and CDR2 FQGTGA come from the germline V gene. The CDR3 sequence is CASSSGLAGGNEQFF. DNA of the CDR3: TGTGCCAGCAGCTCGGGACTAGCGGGAGGGAATGAGCAGTTCTTC.

The V and J genes are TRBV24-1 and TRBJ2-1; D could derive from TRBD1 or TRBD2 (6 bases each). V was pared by 6 bases and J by 8 bases, with 16 bases between. The CDR3 sequence is 14 residues long. CDR1 KGHDR and CDR2 SFDVKD come from the germline V gene. CDR3: CATSHPGGLDEQFF. The CDR3 DNA follows: TGTGCCACCAGTCACCCCGGGGGCTTAGATGAGCAGTTCTTC.

The rearrangement links TRBV20-1 to TRBJ2-7; tentative D call: TRBD2 (7 bases). Germline CDR1 and CDR2: DFQATT and SNEGSKA (reference sequence). The CDR3 runs 15 residues. The V gene lost 0 bases and the J gene lost 3 bases, with 15 bases spanning the gap. The CDR3 reads CSARDLMGGGYEQYF. Here the CDR3 DNA reads TGCAGTGCTAGAGATCTAATGGGAGGGGGCTACGAGCAGTACTTC.

The chain recombines TRBV5-1 with TRBJ2-2, with TRBD1 matching over 9 bases. Germline CDR1 reads SGHRS; CDR2 reads YFSETQ. V gave up 0 bases and J gave up 7 bases; unmatched junction bases: 7. The CDR3 is 16 amino acids. CDR3 loop: CASSLVGQGSYGELFF. The CDR3 nucleotides are TGCGCCAGCAGCTTGGTGGGACAGGGTTCTTACGGGGAGCTGTTTTTT. The full variable domain, with the rest looked up from reference TRBV5-1 and TRBJ2-2, is KAGVTQTPRYLIKTRGQQVTLSCSPISGHRSVSWYQQTPGQGLQFLFEYFSETQRNKGNFPGRFSGRQFSNSRSEMNVSTLELGDSALYLCASSLVGQGSYGELFFGEGSRLTVL.

The chain combines TRBV27 with TRBJ1-2; TRBD1 aligns across 10 bases. Germline CDR1 and CDR2: MNHEY and SMNVEV (reference sequence). CDR3 length equals 17 residues. The V gene end was trimmed by 2 bases and the J gene end by 5 bases; junction bases not matched to a gene: 11. The CDR3 loop is CASSLPLGQGVRYGYTF. The CDR3 nucleotides are TGTGCCAGCAGTTTACCGCTAGGACAGGGGGTGAGGTATGGCTACACCTTC.

Turning to this clonotype: Germline and junction disagree at one end, which may indicate a read error. The gene calls are TRBV4-3 and TRBJ2-7, with 14 bases that match TRBD2. The germline CDR1 and CDR2 sequences are LGHNA and YSLEER. This CDR3 has 16 residues. This chain's CDR3 is CASSQGLAGGRYGQYF. The CDR3 region has the DNA TGCGCCAGCAGCCAAGGACTAGCGGGAGGGAGGTACGGGCAGTACTTC.

The rearrangement uses TRBV7-6 and TRBJ1-1; 7 nucleotides align to TRBD1. The germline V gene encodes CDR1 SGHVS and CDR2 FNYEAQ. The CDR3 contains 18 residues. J was trimmed by 3 bases and V by 0 bases; bases with no gene match: 13. As DNA, the CDR3 is TGTGCCAGCAGCTTAGCGATGGTCACAGGGGAAGAGCACACTGAAGCTTTCTTT. As protein: CASSLAMVTGEEHTEAFF.

The chain links TRBV15 to TRBJ2-2; D not certain. The ends were cut back, 5 bases at V and 3 bases at J, with 16 bases in the middle. CDR3 length equals 16 residues. Germline CDR1 is LNHNV and CDR2 is YYDKDF (reference sequence). The CDR3 nucleotides are TGTGCCACCAGCGCGACGGGTCTGGTTTACACCGGGGAGCTGTTTTTT. This codes for CATSATGLVYTGELFF.

Turning to this clonotype: This may be a read error: a much more frequent sequence differs by one nucleotide. The J gene is TRBJ2-5, the V gene TRBV7-9; no clear D. V lost 4 bases to trimming and J lost 2 bases, with 17 bases between them. The CDR3 is 16 residues long. Germline V gene data show CDR1 as SEHNR and CDR2 as FQNEAQ (reference sequence). The CDR3, as DNA: TGTGCCAGCAGCTACGGGTTCGTGCTGGCTCAAGAGACCCAGTACTTC. Amino acids: CASSYGFVLAQETQYF.

On this clonotype itself: Possible read error: a much larger clone is one base away. The chain uses TRBV6-4 and TRBJ2-7; possibly TRBD1 for D (5 bases). Trimming shortened V by 2 bases and J by 6 bases, and 14 bases separated the two germline ends. Germline lookup yields CDR1 MRHNA and CDR2 SNTAGT. The CDR3 consists of 14 residues. The DNA for the CDR3 is TGTGCCAGCAGTGACAAGGCAGGGAAGGGCGAGCAGTACTTC. Translated: CASSDKAGKGEQYF.

In nucleotides, the CDR3 is TGTGCCAGTAGCCCGAGCCTCTATAATTCACCCCTCCACTTT. As protein: CASSPSLYNSPLHF. V gene TRBV19 combines with J gene TRBJ1-6; unclear D gene. V lost 6 bases to trimming and J lost 3 bases, with 9 bases between them. Looked up from germline, CDR1 is LNHDA and CDR2 is SQIVND (reference sequence). The CDR3 runs to 14 residues.

This clonotype occurred many times. The chain joins TRBV7-2 to TRBJ1-1; D is possibly TRBD1 (5 bases). Trimming removed 5 bases from V and 10 bases from J, with 17 bases in between. Germline values: CDR1 SGHTA, CDR2 FQGNSA. The CDR3 is 13 residues long. CDR3 sequence reads: CASSQWGRVGAFF. CDR3 nucleotide sequence: TGTGCCAGCAGCCAATGGGGCAGGGTTGGAGCTTTCTTT. The full variable domain, its missing parts supplied by reference TRBV7-2 and TRBJ1-1, is GAGVSQSPSNKVTEKGKDVELRCDPISGHTALYWYRQSLGQGLEFLIYFQGNSAPDKSGLPSDRFSAERTGGSVSTLTIQRTQQEDSAVYLCASSQWGRVGAFFGQGTRLTVV.

In its sample, this clonotype was seen many times. The chain employs TRBV29-1 and TRBJ2-7; 8 nucleotides align to TRBD1. Per germline, CDR1 SQVTM and CDR2 ANQGSEA. V shed 1 base, J shed 7 bases, and the junction held 9 bases outside the gene matches. There are 14 residues in the CDR3. Here the CDR3 DNA reads TGCAGCGTTGAAGTCTTGCAGGGGGCAGGTGAGCAGTACTTC. Protein sequence: CSVEVLQGAGEQYF.